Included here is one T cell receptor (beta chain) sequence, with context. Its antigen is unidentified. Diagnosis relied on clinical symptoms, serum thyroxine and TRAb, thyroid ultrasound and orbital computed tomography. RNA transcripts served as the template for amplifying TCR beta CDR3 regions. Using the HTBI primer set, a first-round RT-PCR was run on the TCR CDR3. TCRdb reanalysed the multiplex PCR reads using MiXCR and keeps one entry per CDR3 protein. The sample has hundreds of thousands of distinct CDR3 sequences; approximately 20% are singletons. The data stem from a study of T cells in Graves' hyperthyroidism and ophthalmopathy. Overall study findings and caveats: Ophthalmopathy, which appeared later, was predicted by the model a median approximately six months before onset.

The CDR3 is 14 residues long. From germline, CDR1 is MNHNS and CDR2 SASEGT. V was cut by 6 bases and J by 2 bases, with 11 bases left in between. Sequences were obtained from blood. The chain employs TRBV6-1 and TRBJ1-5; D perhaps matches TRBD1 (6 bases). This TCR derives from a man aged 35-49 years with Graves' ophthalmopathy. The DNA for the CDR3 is TGTGCCAGCAGCCACAGGGCCCGCAATCAGCCCCAGCATTTT. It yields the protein CASSHRARNQPQHF.